The 31 T cell receptor beta chains below come from one sample, sequenced in a study of response to subunit inactivated influenza vaccine. TCRdb called the RT-PCR reads again in MiXCR, with one record for every CDR3 protein. The data hold about 520,000 distinct CDR3 sequences, with 6% to 9% observed a single time. The sample here was PBMCs from blood, taken approximately 25 months after vaccination. These receptor sequences come from a man in his fifties or sixties who received an inactivated influenza vaccine.

The chain employs TRBV11-2 and TRBJ2-3; D is tentatively TRBD1 or TRBD2 (5 bases each). V was pared by 5 bases and J by 4 bases, with 22 bases between. The V gene's germline CDR1 is SGHAT and CDR2 FQNNGV. This CDR3 has 17 amino acids. The CDR3 here is CASSPPAGPGQADTQYF. The CDR3 coding sequence is TGTGCCAGCAGCCCTCCTGCCGGTCCGGGGCAGGCAGATACGCAGTATTTT.

The chain carries TRBV7-2 and TRBJ2-3, with D perhaps matching TRBD1 (7 bases). The CDR3 consists of 17 residues. The V gene's germline CDR1 is SGHTA and CDR2 FQGNSA. Trimming cost V 6 bases and J 1 base, with 20 bases left between them. In DNA form, the CDR3 reads TGTGCCAGCAGTCTAAGGGCAGGGGGGCCACGCACAGATACGCAGTATTTT. It encodes CASSLRAGGPRTDTQYF.

The sample holds many counts of this clonotype. V and J are TRBV12-3 or TRBV12-4 and TRBJ1-1; D gene uncertain. The CDR3 contains 13 residues. The V and J ends lost 8 bases and 1 base respectively, with 11 bases between them. The CDR3 nucleotides read TGTGCCAGCGGAAAGGCCGGGAACACTGAAGCTTTCTTT. Translating gives CASGKAGNTEAFF.

In its sample, this clonotype was seen a few times. V is TRBV20-1 and J is TRBJ1-1, with 12 bases aligning to TRBD1. Germline lookup yields CDR1 DFQATT and CDR2 SNEGSKA (reference sequence). The V and J ends lost 3 bases and 1 base, in that order; junction bases with no gene match: 9. The CDR3 contains 17 residues. The CDR3 spells CSARWDRGQRGNTEAFF. CDR3 DNA: TGCAGTGCTAGGTGGGACAGGGGGCAACGGGGGAACACTGAAGCTTTCTTT.

V is TRBV23-1 and J is TRBJ1-5, with 7 bases aligning to TRBD1. TRBV23-1 carries the ORF label, with uncertain function. There are 16 residues in the CDR3. The J segment lost 2 bases and the V segment lost 5 bases, leaving 9 bases of the junction unmatched. The CDR3 loop is CASSVRQGSCNQPQHF. CDR3 DNA sequence: TGCGCCAGCAGTGTGAGACAGGGCTCCTGCAATCAGCCCCAGCATTTT.

This clonotype has ten or more counts. The rearrangement uses TRBV5-1 and TRBJ1-2; D gene uncertain. CDR3 size: 15 residues. With 1 base removed from V and 5 bases from J, the gap between germline ends came to 15 bases. CDR1 and CDR2 from the germline V gene are SGHRS and YFSETQ. CDR3 in DNA: TGCGCCAGCAGCTTGTCTATTTCCAACGAATATGGCTACACCTTC. Encoded protein: CASSLSISNEYGYTF.

In DNA, the CDR3 is TGTGCCACGGACAGGGCCGAAGGAGAGACCCAGTACTTC. As protein: CATDRAEGETQYF. This sequence joins TRBV7-9 and TRBJ2-5; 8 bases map to TRBD1. V dropped 10 bases and J dropped 4; count of bases not matched to a gene: 8. The CDR3 runs 13 residues. Germline CDR1 SEHNR, CDR2 FQNEAQ (reference sequence).

This clonotype appeared a few times. V usage is TRBV12-3 or TRBV12-4 and J usage is TRBJ2-2, with 9 bases fitting TRBD2. J lost 5 bases, V lost 4 bases, and 5 bases had no gene match. CDR3 length equals 15 residues. The CDR3 region has the DNA TGTGCCAGCAGTTCCGGGACTAGCTCTACCGGGGAGCTGTTTTTT. Its protein product is CASSSGTSSTGELFF.

A few counts support this clonotype. The chain recombines TRBV28 with TRBJ2-4, with 9 nucleotides matching TRBD1. Trimming cost V 3 bases and J 0 bases; bases outside gene matches: 12. This CDR3 contains 19 residues. Germline V gene sequence: CDR1 MDHEN, CDR2 SYDVKM. CDR3 region: CASSFWGQGGGIAKNIQYF. The CDR3 DNA follows: TGTGCCAGCAGTTTCTGGGGACAGGGAGGTGGGATAGCCAAAAACATTCAGTACTTC.

This clonotype appeared a few times. The chain carries TRBV11-2 and TRBJ2-1; 7 bases fit TRBD2. Germline CDR1 reads SGHAT; CDR2 reads FQNNGV. The CDR3 runs to 14 residues. J was trimmed by 5 bases and V by 5 bases; bases with no gene match: 6. The CDR3 DNA sequence: TGTGCCAGCAGCCCAGCGGGATATGACAATGAGCAGTTCTTC. This codes for CASSPAGYDNEQFF. Using reference TRBV11-2 and TRBJ2-1 for the parts outside the CDR3, the full variable domain is EAGVAQSPRYKIIEKRQSVAFWCNPISGHATLYWYQQILGQGPKLLIQFQNNGVVDDSQLPKDRFSAERLKGVDSTLKIQPAKLEDSAVYLCASSPAGYDNEQFFGPGTRLTVL.

On this clonotype: At one end the junction does not follow the germline gene, possibly because of a read error. The gene calls are TRBV7-9 and TRBJ2-6; D not resolved. The CDR3 contains 12 residues. The germline CDR1 and CDR2 sequences are SEHNR and FQNEAQ (reference sequence). The CDR3 nucleotides read TGTGCTAGCAGCTTAGACTCAACCGTCCTGACTTTC. Protein product: CASSLDSTVLTF.

This clonotype was seen ten or more times. The CDR3 DNA is TGCAGTGCTAGTAGGGACAAAAACTACGAGCAGTACTTC. This translates into CSASRDKNYEQYF. The chain employs TRBV20-1 and TRBJ2-7; tentatively, D is TRBD1 (6 bases). This CDR3 is 13 amino acids long. V lost 3 bases and J lost 3, with 12 bases in between. Germline loops: CDR1 DFQATT, CDR2 SNEGSKA (reference sequence).

The V call is TRBV3-1, the J call TRBJ1-2, with D unresolved. Trimming shortened V by 3 bases and J by 3 bases, and 14 bases separated the two germline ends. The germline V gene encodes CDR1 LGHDT and CDR2 YNNKEL (reference sequence). The length of the CDR3 is 15 residues. The CDR3 nucleotides read TGTGCCAGCAGCCACGTCCCATCGGGCGACTATGGCTACACCTTC. It is translated as CASSHVPSGDYGYTF.

The V gene is TRBV4-1, the J gene TRBJ2-3; maybe TRBD2 (6 bases). The germline gives CDR1 MGHRA, CDR2 YSYEKL. Trimming removed 1 base at V and 5 bases at J, with 13 bases between. The CDR3 runs to 15 residues. The CDR3 loop is CASSQGRVVEDTQYF. The DNA of the CDR3 is TGCGCCAGCAGCCAAGGGAGGGTGGTGGAAGATACGCAGTATTTT.

This chain uses TRBV29-1 with TRBJ2-2; 10 positions match TRBD1. Germline CDR1 reads SQVTM; CDR2 reads ANQGSEA. V lost 0 bases and J lost 3; bases outside the gene matches: 4. CDR3 length: 16 residues. CDR3 bases: TGCAGCGTTGAAGACCCGGGACAGGGGTACACCGGGGAGCTGTTTTTT. It is translated as CSVEDPGQGYTGELFF.

This clonotype was seen only a few times. The chain recombines TRBV4-2 with TRBJ1-3; TRBD1 might be the D (5 bases). Trimming pared 1 base from V and 4 bases from J, leaving 8 bases between. Germline V gives CDR1 LGHNA, CDR2 YNFKEQ. The CDR3 extends over 14 amino acids. CDR3 bases: TGTGCCAGCAGCCAAGTCGAGGGGGGAAACACCATATATTTT. This gives the protein CASSQVEGGNTIYF.

There are many counts of this clonotype. The CDR3 region has the DNA TGTGCCAGCAGTTTTATAACGGGGGAGACCCAGTACTTC. It translates to CASSFITGETQYF. The chain joins TRBV28 to TRBJ2-5, with D possibly TRBD2 on 5 matching bases. Germline CDR1 reads MDHEN; CDR2 reads SYDVKM. V was pared by 3 bases and J by 5 bases, with 10 bases between. The CDR3 totals 13 residues.

This chain uses TRBV24-1 with TRBJ2-1; possibly TRBD1 for D (6 bases). The CDR3 runs to 14 residues. Trimming cost V 3 bases and J 7 bases, with 12 bases left between them. Germline V gene lookup returns CDR1 KGHDR and CDR2 SFDVKD. DNA for the CDR3: TGTGCCACCAGTGATCAACTACAGGGAAATGAGCAGTTCTTC. It encodes CATSDQLQGNEQFF.

The table lists this clonotype with a few counts. This rearrangement joins TRBV29-1 to TRBJ2-7; D is uncertain. Germline-derived CDR1 and CDR2 are SQVTM and ANQGSEA. Trimming removed 6 bases at V and 4 bases at J, with 16 bases between. There are 13 residues in the CDR3. The chain's CDR3 is CSVTSLYGYEQYF. As DNA, the CDR3 is TGCAGCGTGACAAGCTTATATGGTTACGAGCAGTACTTC.

CDR3 coding DNA: TGCAGCGTTGGGACTAGCTCGCACAATGAGCAGTTCTTC. Protein sequence: CSVGTSSHNEQFF. The J gene is TRBJ2-1, the V gene TRBV29-1; 8 bases map to TRBD2. Germline trimming cut 4 bases from V and 5 bases from J; bases unmatched to any gene: 4. The length of the CDR3 is 13 residues. Germline V lookup: CDR1 SQVTM, CDR2 ANQGSEA.

This clonotype was counted a few times. The chain recombines TRBV7-8 with TRBJ1-4; D perhaps matches TRBD1 (5 bases). This CDR3 spans 16 amino acids. CDR1 SGHVS and CDR2 FQNEAQ come from the germline V gene. V was clipped by 3 bases and J by 3 bases, with 14 bases between them. CDR3 nucleotides: TGTGCCAGCAGCTTCTCTACAGGAGCTCCTAATGAAAAACTGTTTTTT. Amino acid sequence: CASSFSTGAPNEKLFF.

This clonotype was counted at least ten times. The V call is TRBV27, the J call TRBJ2-5, with TRBD2 matching over 7 bases. The germline gives CDR1 MNHEY, CDR2 SMNVEV (reference sequence). Losses at the gene ends were 3 bases for V and 1 base for J; bases not matched to a gene: 2. The CDR3 consists of 14 residues. CDR3 amino acids: CASSFAGVQETQYF. The CDR3 bases are TGTGCCAGCAGTTTTGCGGGAGTCCAAGAGACCCAGTACTTC.

The CDR3 reads CASSLEVGINEQFF. CDR3 DNA: TGTGCCAGCAGCTTAGAGGTGGGAATAAATGAGCAGTTCTTC. This chain links TRBV7-2 with TRBJ2-1; no clear D gene. The V gene lost 1 base and the J gene lost 7 bases, with 11 bases spanning the gap. Germline V gives CDR1 SGHTA, CDR2 FQGNSA. CDR3 length: 14 residues.

This clonotype was found many times. J is TRBJ2-7 and V is TRBV5-5; a possible D gene is TRBD1 (6 bases). The CDR3 has 13 residues. Germline assignment: CDR1 SGHKS and CDR2 YYEKEE (reference sequence). Deletions cut 2 bases from V and 1 base from J, with 7 bases between. Here the CDR3 reads CASSFGQSYEQYF. CDR3 in DNA: TGTGCCAGCAGCTTCGGACAGTCCTACGAGCAGTACTTC.

This rearrangement joins TRBV6-5 to TRBJ1-2; 7 bases map to TRBD1. Germline CDR1 is MNHEY and CDR2 is SVGAGI. V shed 4 bases and J 4 bases; nucleotides not matched to a gene: 9. This CDR3 is built from 15 residues. The CDR3, as DNA: TGTGCCAGCAGTTCGCCCACAGCAGGGGGCTATGGCTACACCTTC. It specifies CASSSPTAGGYGYTF.

The sample holds many counts of this clonotype. V gene TRBV28 combines with J gene TRBJ2-3; D tentatively fits TRBD1 or TRBD2 (6 bases each). This CDR3 has 14 amino acids. V was clipped by 7 bases and J by 4 bases, with 15 bases between them. Germline V gene data show CDR1 as MDHEN and CDR2 as SYDVKM. In DNA, the CDR3 is TGTGCCAGCACAGTGGGTGGGGGGCCAGATACGCAGTATTTT. This sequence encodes CASTVGGGPDTQYF.

This clonotype occurred many times. The chain employs TRBV20-1 and TRBJ2-1, with D unresolved. The germline CDR1 and CDR2 sequences are DFQATT and SNEGSKA (reference sequence). The germline V and J ends were trimmed by 0 bases and 15 bases, with 18 bases remaining between them. This CDR3 contains 13 residues. CDR3 DNA: TGCAGTGCTAGAGATTTTGAATCTTTATTCGCGTTCTTC. Its protein product is CSARDFESLFAFF.

This clonotype was counted a few times. The chain employs TRBV28 and TRBJ2-7, with D possibly TRBD2 on 7 matching bases. This CDR3 region has 13 residues. V lost 10 bases and J 5 bases, leaving 18 bases between the germline ends. CDR1 is MDHEN and CDR2 is SYDVKM in the germline V gene. The chain's CDR3 is CATGGGSLNEQYF. As DNA, the CDR3 is TGTGCCACCGGGGGCGGGAGTCTGAACGAGCAGTACTTC.

The chain combines TRBV7-8 with TRBJ2-1, with 12 bases fitting TRBD2. CDR1 and CDR2 from the germline V gene are SGHVS and FQNEAQ. Unmatched junction bases numbered 5, after V lost 1 base and J lost 7 bases. This CDR3 region has 16 residues. For the CDR3, the DNA is TGTGCCAGCAGCTTAGAGGCTAGCGGGAGGGGAAATGAGCAGTTCTTC. Amino acid sequence: CASSLEASGRGNEQFF. Full variable domain (rest looked up from reference TRBV7-8 and TRBJ2-1): GAGVSQSPRYKVAKRGQDVALRCDPISGHVSLFWYQQALGQGPEFLTYFQNEAQLDKSGLPSDRFFAERPEGSVSTLKIQRTQQEDSAVYLCASSLEASGRGNEQFFGPGTRLTVL.

This clonotype was counted between two and nine times. V is TRBV9 and J is TRBJ1-3; D is perhaps TRBD1 (5 bases). The germline CDR1 and CDR2 sequences are SGDLS and YYNGEE. This CDR3 region has 15 residues. V lost 3 bases, J lost 1 base, and 11 bases lay in between. CDR3 bases: TGTGCCAGCAGCGGAGCGGGGGGGTCTGGAAACACCATATATTTT. Its translation is CASSGAGGSGNTIYF.

This clonotype occurred many times. The genes are TRBV7-2 and TRBJ2-2; TRBD2 might be the D (6 bases). V was trimmed by 7 bases and J by 1 base, leaving 10 bases between them. Germline-derived CDR1 and CDR2 are SGHTA and FQGNSA. This CDR3 has 14 amino acids. The DNA for the CDR3 is TGTGCCAGCACGCGGGGAAGGAACACCGGGGAGCTGTTTTTT. The encoded protein is CASTRGRNTGELFF.